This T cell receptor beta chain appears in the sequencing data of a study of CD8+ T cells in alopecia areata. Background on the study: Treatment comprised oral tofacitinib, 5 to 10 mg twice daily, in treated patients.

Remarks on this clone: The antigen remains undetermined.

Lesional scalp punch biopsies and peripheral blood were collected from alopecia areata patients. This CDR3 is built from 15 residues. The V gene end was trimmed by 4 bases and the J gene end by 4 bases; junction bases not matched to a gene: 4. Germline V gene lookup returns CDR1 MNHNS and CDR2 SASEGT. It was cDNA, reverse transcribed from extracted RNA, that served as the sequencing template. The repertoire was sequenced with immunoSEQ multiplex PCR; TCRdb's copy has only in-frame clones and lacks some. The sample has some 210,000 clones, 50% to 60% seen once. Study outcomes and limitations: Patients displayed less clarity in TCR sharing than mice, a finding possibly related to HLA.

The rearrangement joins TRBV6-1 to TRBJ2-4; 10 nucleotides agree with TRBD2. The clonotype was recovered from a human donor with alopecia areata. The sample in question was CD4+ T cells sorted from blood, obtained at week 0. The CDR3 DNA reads TGTGCCAGCAGTGCTAGCGGGAGAGATAAAAACATTCAGTACTTC. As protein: CASSASGRDKNIQYF.